In this sample, the clone carrying this T cell receptor beta chain turned up a few times. The sample comes from a study of OX40 agonist ivuxolimab in advanced cancers. Study overall: Subjects had a mean age of about 65 years, with a range of roughly 20 to 80; less than 90% were male.

This table comes from immunoSEQ multiplex PCR, and its TCRdb copy is limited to in-frame clones, with some not included. This table holds roughly 34,000 clones, approximately 88% found once. The V end was cut by 3 bases, the J end by 2 bases, with 14 bases between. CDR1 is MNHEY, CDR2 SMNVEV, per germline (reference sequence). The CDR3 loop spans 15 amino acids. The V gene is TRBV27, the J gene TRBJ2-7; possible D gene TRBD1, 6 bases. Sequenced here: CD4+ or CD8+ T cells sorted from blood, sampled in a trial of the OX40 agonist ivuxolimab. The sequence came from an adult with an advanced solid tumor such as melanoma, head and neck, liver or kidney cancer. CDR3 region: CASSFTGTLTYEQYF. Written as DNA, the CDR3 is TGTGCCAGCAGTTTCACAGGGACGCTAACCTACGAGCAGTACTTC.